These T cell receptor beta chains were read from a single sample in a study of cytomegalovirus exposure and HLA in healthy donors. Assay used: immunoSEQ multiplex PCR; TCRdb lists only in-frame clones, some missing. Found here are about 140,000 clones, about 80% of them singletons; the top ten hold about 4.7%. Sequenced sample: PBMCs. These receptors were taken from a male donor in good health and CMV-seronegative. CDR3s include the opening cysteine and the closing phenylalanine or tryptophan. Each record gives: V gene, clone size, D gene, J gene, CDR3 protein, CDR3 DNA. The D gene is left open where the match is weak. The size of a clone is reported for some rows only, either as once, few or many, or as a class for expanded clones.

v_gene: TRBV5-4
abundance: once
d_gene: -
j_gene: TRBJ2-5
CDR3aa: CASSQLVEETQYF
CDR3nt: TGTGCCAGCAGCCAACTAGTAGAAGAGACCCAGTACTTC

v_gene: TRBV5-6
abundance: once
d_gene: TRBD2
j_gene: TRBJ2-1
CDR3aa: CASSLIRGGINEQFF
CDR3nt: TGTGCCAGCAGCTTGATCCGGGGGGGTATCAATGAGCAGTTCTTC

v_gene: TRBV29-1
abundance: -
d_gene: -
j_gene: TRBJ2-7
CDR3aa: CSVEYAGIYEQYF
CDR3nt: TGCAGCGTTGAGTATGCGGGGATCTACGAGCAGTACTTC

v_gene: TRBV21-1
abundance: -
d_gene: -
j_gene: TRBJ1-4
CDR3aa: CASSLKGGGNGEKLFF
CDR3nt: TGTGCCAGCAGCCTAAAAGGCGGGGGTAACGGGGAAAAACTGTTTTTT

v_gene: TRBV5-6
abundance: -
d_gene: -
j_gene: TRBJ1-2
CDR3aa: CASSLGAGGHGYTF
CDR3nt: TGTGCCAGCAGCTTGGGGGCGGGAGGCCATGGCTACACCTTC

v_gene: TRBV19
abundance: few
d_gene: -
j_gene: TRBJ2-3
CDR3aa: CASTNGPGSSTDTQYF
CDR3nt: TGTGCCAGTACCAACGGTCCAGGATCTAGCACAGATACGCAGTATTTT

v_gene: TRBV5-4
abundance: -
d_gene: -
j_gene: TRBJ2-5
CDR3aa: CASSRGQQETQYF
CDR3nt: TGTGCCAGCAGCCGCGGACAGCAAGAGACCCAGTACTTC

v_gene: TRBV6-6
abundance: -
d_gene: TRBD1
j_gene: TRBJ2-2
CDR3aa: CASSFGQGAFGELFF
CDR3nt: TGTGCCAGCAGCTTCGGACAGGGGGCCTTCGGGGAGCTGTTTTTT

v_gene: TRBV6-1
abundance: once
d_gene: TRBD1
j_gene: TRBJ2-7
CDR3aa: CASSEVSGTGEDEQYF
CDR3nt: TGTGCCAGCAGTGAAGTCTCCGGGACAGGTGAGGACGAGCAGTACTTC

v_gene: TRBV7-2
abundance: -
d_gene: -
j_gene: TRBJ2-3
CDR3aa: CASSLGMRDTQYF
CDR3nt: TGTGCCAGCAGCCTCGGGATGAGAGATACGCAGTATTTT

v_gene: TRBV5-4
abundance: -
d_gene: -
j_gene: TRBJ1-1
CDR3aa: CASSRQERNTEAFF
CDR3nt: TGTGCCAGCAGCCGACAGGAGCGAAACACTGAAGCTTTCTTT

v_gene: TRBV27
abundance: -
d_gene: TRBD1
j_gene: TRBJ2-2
CDR3aa: CASREQGALRSTGELFF
CDR3nt: TGTGCCAGCAGGGAACAGGGGGCGCTTAGATCCACCGGGGAGCTGTTTTTT

v_gene: TRBV30
abundance: once
d_gene: -
j_gene: TRBJ1-1
CDR3aa: CAWSSGRTEAFF
CDR3nt: TGTGCCTGGAGTTCGGGTCGGACTGAAGCTTTCTTT

v_gene: TRBV18
abundance: -
d_gene: -
j_gene: TRBJ1-1
CDR3aa: CASSPRIREDEAFF
CDR3nt: TGTGCCAGCTCACCGCGGATACGGGAAGACGAAGCTTTCTTT

v_gene: TRBV7-2
abundance: -
d_gene: -
j_gene: TRBJ2-5
CDR3aa: CASSLVSGGRGRRETQYF
CDR3nt: TGTGCCAGCAGCTTAGTTTCAGGCGGGCGGGGCAGGCGAGAGACCCAGTACTTC

v_gene: TRBV6-5
abundance: -
d_gene: -
j_gene: TRBJ1-5
CDR3aa: CASSLSPFQPQHF
CDR3nt: TGTGCCAGCAGTCTATCCCCGTTTCAGCCCCAGCATTTT

v_gene: TRBV7-2
abundance: few
d_gene: TRBD1
j_gene: TRBJ2-2
CDR3aa: CASSLRTGTTGELFF
CDR3nt: TGTGCCAGCAGCTTAAGGACAGGCACGACCGGGGAGCTGTTTTTT

v_gene: TRBV7-2
abundance: -
d_gene: -
j_gene: TRBJ2-1
CDR3aa: CASSFRGNEQFF
CDR3nt: TGTGCCAGCAGCTTTAGGGGCAATGAGCAGTTCTTC

v_gene: TRBV27
abundance: -
d_gene: -
j_gene: TRBJ2-5
CDR3aa: CASGPRGRGTQYF
CDR3nt: TGTGCCAGCGGCCCAAGGGGAAGGGGGACCCAGTACTTC

v_gene: TRBV5-6
abundance: -
d_gene: -
j_gene: TRBJ1-5
CDR3aa: CASSLTGSNQPQHF
CDR3nt: TGTGCCAGCAGCCTTACAGGGTCAAATCAGCCCCAGCATTTT

v_gene: TRBV18
abundance: -
d_gene: -
j_gene: TRBJ2-1
CDR3aa: CASSRGGAGNEQFF
CDR3nt: TGTGCCAGCTCACGGGGAGGCGCCGGCAATGAGCAGTTCTTC

v_gene: TRBV30
abundance: few
d_gene: TRBD2
j_gene: TRBJ2-3
CDR3aa: CAWSVDLAGGTDTQYF
CDR3nt: TGTGCCTGGAGTGTTGATCTAGCGGGGGGCACAGATACGCAGTATTTT

v_gene: TRBV2
abundance: -
d_gene: -
j_gene: TRBJ1-5
CDR3aa: CASNGRGNQPQHF
CDR3nt: TGTGCCAGCAACGGGAGGGGAAATCAGCCCCAGCATTTT

v_gene: TRBV6-6
abundance: -
d_gene: TRBD1
j_gene: TRBJ2-7
CDR3aa: CASRATQTTGGYEQYF
CDR3nt: TGTGCCAGCAGGGCTACGCAGACGACAGGGGGTTACGAGCAGTACTTC